The text below deals with one T cell receptor beta chain. The data stem from a study of blood T cells in healthy people across ages. The V and J ends lost 2 bases and 9 bases, in that order; junction bases with no gene match: 7. CDR3 length equals 15 residues. Germline CDR1 and CDR2: MNHEY and SVGAGI. A second PCR of roughly 7 to 11 cycles used a sample-barcoded 5' primer and a J-beta primer mix. One entry per CDR3 protein, called by TCRdb with MiXCR from the 5' RACE reads. This sample has 1.5 million to 2 million distinct CDR3 sequences, with roughly 28% found just once. The sample taken for sequencing was blood. The TCR originated in a woman aged 25 to 39 in good health. The chain combines TRBV6-5 with TRBJ1-6; 7 nucleotides match TRBD1. CDR3 in amino acids: CASSYRNRGSSPLHF. The CDR3 nucleotides are TGTGCCAGCAGTTACCGAAACAGGGGTTCTTCACCCCTCCACTTT.